This TCR beta chain comes out of a study of identical twins. Unique molecular identifiers were in the cDNA, with template-switch universal primer binding. A single record per CDR3 protein comes from TCRdb applying MiXCR to the 5' RACE reads. The sample includes around 690,000 distinct CDR3 sequences, 21% seen only once; the top ten take over 4%. CDR1 DFQATT and CDR2 SNEGSKA come from the germline V gene (reference sequence). The CDR3 length is 14 residues. V was trimmed by 6 bases and J by 0 bases, leaving 11 bases between them. This clonotype turned up a few times. The data also belong to a second study, concerning T cells expressing NK-cell markers.

The receptor was derived from a woman aged 18-29 years in good health. Sequencing was performed on PBMCs. The chain combines TRBV20-1 with TRBJ1-4; tentatively, D is TRBD1 (5 bases). CDR3 nucleotides: TGCAGTGCACGGGGGGACGCAACTAATGAAAAACTGTTTTTT. The encoded protein is CSARGDATNEKLFF.